This passage covers 9 T cell receptor beta chains from one sample sequenced in a study of blood T cell repertoires in COVID-19. Repertoires were generated with immunoSEQ multiplex PCR, while TCRdb's copy carries only in-frame clones and drops some. The sample shows 170,000 or so clones, around 84% of them seen only once. Sequenced material: peripheral blood. The origin of the receptors is a man aged 50-59 years with active or convalescent COVID-19.

This clone came up once. This sequence joins TRBV28 and TRBJ1-4; D uncertain. In germline, CDR1 is MDHEN, CDR2 SYDVKM. With 5 bases removed from V and 1 base from J, the gap between germline ends came to 8 bases. The CDR3 is 14 residues long. The CDR3 here is CASSRAGTNEKLFF. DNA for the CDR3: TGTGCCAGCAGTCGGGCGGGAACTAATGAAAAACTGTTTTTT.

About this clone: The identical CDR3 is also encoded by other nucleotide sequences in the sample. The chain recombines TRBV3-1 (or the pseudogene TRBV3-2) with TRBJ1-6; TRBD1 matches at 8 bases. Germline assignment: CDR1 LGHDT and CDR2 YNNKEL (reference sequence). The CDR3 contains 14 residues. J gave up 6 bases and V 3 bases, and 1 base lay outside the gene matches. CDR3 amino acids: CASSHGQGNSPLHF. CDR3 DNA sequence: TGTGCCAGCAGCCACGGACAGGGTAATTCACCCCTCCACTTT.

This sequence joins TRBV5-4 and TRBJ1-1, with D tentatively TRBD1 (5 bases). Germline V gene sequence: CDR1 SGHNT, CDR2 YYREEE (reference sequence). CDR3 length equals 16 residues. V shed 4 bases and J shed 5 bases, with 21 bases lying between them. CDR3 protein: CASSPQETAYWTEAFF. For the CDR3, the DNA is TGTGCCAGCAGCCCCCAGGAGACAGCTTACTGGACTGAAGCTTTCTTT.

J is TRBJ2-1 and V is TRBV7-3; 10 bases match TRBD2. Germline V gene data show CDR1 as SGHTA and CDR2 as FQGTGA. The CDR3 consists of 15 residues. With 4 bases clipped from V and 10 bases from J, the junction kept 10 bases outside the gene matches. CDR3 bases: TGTGCCAGCAGCTCCCAGACTAGCGGGTTGGGAGAGCAGTTCTTC. It yields the protein CASSSQTSGLGEQFF.

The chain couples TRBV15 to TRBJ2-7; 10 bases align to TRBD2. The CDR3 totals 15 residues. Germline values: CDR1 LNHNV, CDR2 YYDKDF (reference sequence). Trimming at V came to 0 bases and at J to 9 bases, leaving 8 bases not matched to a gene. The CDR3 spells CATSRDGLAGGRQYF. The CDR3 nucleotides are TGTGCCACCAGCAGAGATGGGTTAGCGGGGGGAAGGCAGTACTTC.

CDR3 nucleotide sequence: TGCAGTGCTAGTAGGCCGGGAGGGCGGAACTACGAGCAGTACTTC. Its translation is CSASRPGGRNYEQYF. The chain combines TRBV20-1 with TRBJ2-7; 8 nucleotides align to TRBD2. With V trimmed by 3 bases and J by 3 bases, 10 bases remained unmatched. CDR1 and CDR2 (germline): DFQATT, SNEGSKA (reference sequence). The CDR3 length is 15 residues.

The rearrangement links TRBV2 to TRBJ1-2; 7 bases align to TRBD1. Trimming at V came to 7 bases and at J to 7 bases, leaving 6 bases not matched to a gene. The CDR3 is made up of 12 amino acids. Germline assignment: CDR1 SNHLY and CDR2 FYNNEI. Here the CDR3 DNA reads TGTGCCAGCATGCGGCAGGGGGGTGGCTACACCTTC. Protein: CASMRQGGGYTF.

The genes are TRBV4-3 and TRBJ1-2; 8 bases match TRBD1. The germline CDR1 and CDR2 sequences are LGHNA and YSLEER. V lost 2 bases to trimming and J lost 6 bases; unmatched junction nucleotides: 5. The CDR3 has 14 amino acids. Here the CDR3 reads CASSQTGQGHGYTF. The DNA of the CDR3 is TGCGCCAGCAGCCAAACAGGACAGGGTCATGGCTACACCTTC.

The V call is TRBV5-6, the J call TRBJ1-4, with unresolved D. The CDR3 is 14 amino acids. CDR1 SGHDT and CDR2 YYEEEE come from the germline V gene. The V gene lost 0 bases and the J gene lost 5 bases, with 8 bases spanning the gap. The CDR3, as DNA: TGTGCCAGCAGCTTGGCCGGACTAAATGAAAAACTGTTTTTT. This codes for CASSLAGLNEKLFF.